The sequence of this T cell receptor (beta chain) was determined in a study of long-term antiretroviral therapy in people with HIV. Study results and limitations: Blood dating 2004 to 2017 may reflect older ART regimens. ART was followed by higher diversity that remained below transplant donor controls.

One or more pre-ART and two or more post-ART PBMC samples were available from each donor. 1-10 million cryopreserved PBMC were held in samples before DNA extraction. This was the immunoSEQ v3.0 assay at survey level. Sequenced by immunoSEQ multiplex PCR; TCRdb stores in-frame clones only, minus some. The sample records roughly 28,000 clones, just over 90% being singletons. Germline-derived CDR1 and CDR2 are MGHRA and YSYEKL. The CDR3 is made up of 16 amino acids. The V end was cut by 0 bases, the J end by 2 bases, with 11 bases between. For this clone: Its cognate antigen is unknown.

The origin of this receptor is a young man with HIV. The J gene is TRBJ1-5, the V gene TRBV4-1; no definite D call. Sequencing was performed on unsorted PBMCs, taken 3.1 years after starting antiretroviral therapy. The CDR3 region has the DNA TGCGCCAGCAGCCAAGATTTCCTCAATGGCAATCAGCCCCAGCATTTT. Its protein product is CASSQDFLNGNQPQHF.